This TCR beta chain was sequenced in a study of a mutant IDH1 vaccine in newly diagnosed glioma. Study summary: Vaccination followed radiotherapy alone by 4-6 weeks, or accompanied temozolomide cycles.

Germline V gene sequence: CDR1 SEHNR, CDR2 FQNEAQ (reference sequence). The CDR3 is 14 amino acids. Trimming removed 0 bases from V and 0 bases from J, with 6 bases in between. Broader study findings: The authors found pseudoprogression apparently unrelated to changes in top peripheral T cell clonotypes.

Clones were read by immunoSEQ multiplex PCR, and TCRdb kept only the in-frame ones, dropping some. The sample includes about 31,000 clones, about four fifths seen only once; the top ten take approximately 15%. With respect to this clone: The antigen is not known.

The sample's time point: week 35, safety follow-up. All doses held 300 ug of mutant IDH1 20-mer peptide, with topical imiquimod. The rearrangement links TRBV7-9 to TRBJ2-7; D remains unclear. The clonotype originates from a man aged 25-45 years with glioma. Material: PBMCs, obtained from a glioma patient whose treatment included an IDH1 peptide vaccine. For the CDR3, the DNA is TGTGCCAGCAGCTTAGCCGCAGGCTCCTACGAGCAGTACTTC. Its protein is CASSLAAGSYEQYF.